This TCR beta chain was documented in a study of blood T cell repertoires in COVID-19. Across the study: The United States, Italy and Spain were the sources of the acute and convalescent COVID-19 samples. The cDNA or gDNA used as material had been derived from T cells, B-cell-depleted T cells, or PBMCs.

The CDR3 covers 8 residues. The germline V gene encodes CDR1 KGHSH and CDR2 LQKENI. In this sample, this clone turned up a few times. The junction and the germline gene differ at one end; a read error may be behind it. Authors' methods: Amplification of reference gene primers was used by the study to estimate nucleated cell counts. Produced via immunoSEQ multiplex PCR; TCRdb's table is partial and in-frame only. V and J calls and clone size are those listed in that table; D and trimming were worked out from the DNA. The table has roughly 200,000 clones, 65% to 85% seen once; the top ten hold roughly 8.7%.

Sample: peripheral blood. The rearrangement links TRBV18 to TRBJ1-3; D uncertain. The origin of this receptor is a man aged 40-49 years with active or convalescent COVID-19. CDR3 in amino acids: CPTSAIYF. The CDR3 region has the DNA TGCCCCACGTCGGCCATATATTTT.